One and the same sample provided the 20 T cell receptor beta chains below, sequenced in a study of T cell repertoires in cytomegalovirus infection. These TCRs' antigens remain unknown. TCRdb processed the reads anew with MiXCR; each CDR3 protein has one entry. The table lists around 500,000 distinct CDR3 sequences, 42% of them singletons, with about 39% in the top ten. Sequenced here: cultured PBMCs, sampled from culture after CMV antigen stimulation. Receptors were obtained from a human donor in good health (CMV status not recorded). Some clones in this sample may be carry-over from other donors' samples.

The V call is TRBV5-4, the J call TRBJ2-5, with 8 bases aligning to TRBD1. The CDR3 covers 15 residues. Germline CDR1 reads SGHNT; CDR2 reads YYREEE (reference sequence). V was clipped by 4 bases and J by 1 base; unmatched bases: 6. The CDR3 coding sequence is TGTGCCAGCAGCGACGGACAGGGAACCCAAGAGACCCAGTACTTC. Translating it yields CASSDGQGTQETQYF.

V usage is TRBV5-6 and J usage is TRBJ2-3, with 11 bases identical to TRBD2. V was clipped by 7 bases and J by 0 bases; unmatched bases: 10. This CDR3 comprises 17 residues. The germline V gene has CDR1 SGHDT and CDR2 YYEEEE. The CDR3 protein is CASAVRLAGHSTDTQYF. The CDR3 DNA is TGTGCCAGCGCTGTCCGACTAGCGGGACACAGCACAGATACGCAGTATTTT.

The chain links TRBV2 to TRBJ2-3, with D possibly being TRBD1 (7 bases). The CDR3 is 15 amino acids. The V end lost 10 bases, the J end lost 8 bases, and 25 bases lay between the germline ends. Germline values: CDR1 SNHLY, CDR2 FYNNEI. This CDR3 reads CAILQTGRTLGTQYF. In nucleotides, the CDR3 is TGTGCCATACTGCAGACAGGGAGGACGCTCGGTACGCAGTATTTT.

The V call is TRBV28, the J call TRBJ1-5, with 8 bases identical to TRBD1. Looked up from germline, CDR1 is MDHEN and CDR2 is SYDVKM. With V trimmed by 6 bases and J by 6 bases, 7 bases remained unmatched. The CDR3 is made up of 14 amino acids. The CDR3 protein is CASRPQGAGQPQHF. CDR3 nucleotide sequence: TGTGCCAGCAGACCTCAGGGGGCTGGTCAGCCCCAGCATTTT.

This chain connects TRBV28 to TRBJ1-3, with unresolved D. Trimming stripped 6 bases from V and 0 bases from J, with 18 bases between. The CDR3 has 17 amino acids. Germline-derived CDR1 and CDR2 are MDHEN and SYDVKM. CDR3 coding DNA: TGTGCCAGCAGCCGTGAACCCCGACCCCCCTCTGGAAACACCATATATTTT. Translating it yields CASSREPRPPSGNTIYF.

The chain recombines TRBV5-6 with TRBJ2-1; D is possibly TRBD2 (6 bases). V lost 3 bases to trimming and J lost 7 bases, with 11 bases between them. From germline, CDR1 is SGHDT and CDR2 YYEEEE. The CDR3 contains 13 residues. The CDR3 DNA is TGTGCCAGCAGCTGGGGGAGGACGAATGAGCAGTTCTTC. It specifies CASSWGRTNEQFF.

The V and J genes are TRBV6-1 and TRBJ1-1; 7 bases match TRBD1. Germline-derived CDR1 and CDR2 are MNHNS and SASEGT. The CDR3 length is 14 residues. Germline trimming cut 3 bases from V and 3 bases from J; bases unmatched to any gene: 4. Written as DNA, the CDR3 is TGTGCCAGCAGTGAGAACAGGGGCCACACTGAAGCTTTCTTT. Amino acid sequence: CASSENRGHTEAFF.

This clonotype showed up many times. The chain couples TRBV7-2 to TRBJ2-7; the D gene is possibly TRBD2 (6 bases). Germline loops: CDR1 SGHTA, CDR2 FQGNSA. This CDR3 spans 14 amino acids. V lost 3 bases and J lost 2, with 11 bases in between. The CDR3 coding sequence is TGTGCCAGCAGCTTGTGGCGGGGTGCCTACGAGCAGTACTTC. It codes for CASSLWRGAYEQYF.

The CDR3 DNA is TGTGCCAGTAAAGCCCAAGAGACCCAGTACTTC. Encoded protein: CASKAQETQYF. J is TRBJ2-5 and V is TRBV19; the D is unclear. This CDR3 spans 11 amino acids. The germline V and J ends were trimmed by 7 bases and 1 base, with 4 bases remaining between them. The V gene's germline CDR1 is LNHDA and CDR2 SQIVND (reference sequence).

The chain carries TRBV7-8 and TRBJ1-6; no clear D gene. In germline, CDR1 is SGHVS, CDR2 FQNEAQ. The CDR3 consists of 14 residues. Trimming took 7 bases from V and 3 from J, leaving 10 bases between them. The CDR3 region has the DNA TGTGCCAGCACCCAGGTTAACTATAATTCACCCCTCCACTTT. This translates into CASTQVNYNSPLHF.

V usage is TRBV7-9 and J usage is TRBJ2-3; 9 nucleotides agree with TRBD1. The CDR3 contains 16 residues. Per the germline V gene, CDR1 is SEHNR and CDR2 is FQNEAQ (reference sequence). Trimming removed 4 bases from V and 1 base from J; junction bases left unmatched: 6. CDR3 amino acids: CASSSTGGEGTDTQYF. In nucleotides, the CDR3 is TGTGCCAGCAGCTCAACAGGGGGCGAGGGCACAGATACGCAGTATTTT.

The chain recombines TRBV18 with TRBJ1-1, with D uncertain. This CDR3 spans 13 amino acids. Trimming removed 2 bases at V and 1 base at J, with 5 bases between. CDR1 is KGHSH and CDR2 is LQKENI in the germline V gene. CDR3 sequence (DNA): TGTGCCAGCTCACCAGAGCAGAACACTGAAGCTTTCTTT. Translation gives CASSPEQNTEAFF.

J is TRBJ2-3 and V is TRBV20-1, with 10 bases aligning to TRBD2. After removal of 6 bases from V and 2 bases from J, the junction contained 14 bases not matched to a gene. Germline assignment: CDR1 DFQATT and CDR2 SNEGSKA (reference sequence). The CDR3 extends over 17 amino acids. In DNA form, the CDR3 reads TGCAGTGCCAGCCCCCCTAGCGGGAGTGTCAACACAGATACGCAGTATTTT. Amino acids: CSASPPSGSVNTDTQYF.

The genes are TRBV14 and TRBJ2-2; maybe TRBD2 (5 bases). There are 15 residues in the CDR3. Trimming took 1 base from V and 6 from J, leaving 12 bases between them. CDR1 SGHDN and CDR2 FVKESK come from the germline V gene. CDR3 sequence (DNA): TGTGCCAGCAGCCAAGGAGGGAGAGGGTCCGGGGAGCTGTTTTTT. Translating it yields CASSQGGRGSGELFF.

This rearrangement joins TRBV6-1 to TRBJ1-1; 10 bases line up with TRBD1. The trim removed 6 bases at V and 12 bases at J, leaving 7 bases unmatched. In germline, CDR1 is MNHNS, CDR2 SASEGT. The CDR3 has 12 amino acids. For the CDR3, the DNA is TGTGCCAGCAGCCCTGACAGGGGGCGGTCTTTCTTT. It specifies CASSPDRGRSFF.

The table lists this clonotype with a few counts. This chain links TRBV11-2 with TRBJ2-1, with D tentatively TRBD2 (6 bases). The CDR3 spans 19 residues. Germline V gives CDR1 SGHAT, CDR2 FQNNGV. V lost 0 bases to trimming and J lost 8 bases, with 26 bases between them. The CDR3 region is CASSLERGGEWYSPDEQFF. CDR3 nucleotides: TGTGCCAGCAGCTTAGAGAGGGGAGGCGAGTGGTATAGCCCCGATGAGCAGTTCTTC.

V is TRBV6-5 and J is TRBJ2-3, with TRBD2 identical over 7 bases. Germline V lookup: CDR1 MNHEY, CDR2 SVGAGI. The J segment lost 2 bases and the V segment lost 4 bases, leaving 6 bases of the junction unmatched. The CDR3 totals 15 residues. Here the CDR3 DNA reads TGTGCCAGCAGTTCTCCGGCGGGGGACACAGATACGCAGTATTTT. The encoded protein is CASSSPAGDTDTQYF.

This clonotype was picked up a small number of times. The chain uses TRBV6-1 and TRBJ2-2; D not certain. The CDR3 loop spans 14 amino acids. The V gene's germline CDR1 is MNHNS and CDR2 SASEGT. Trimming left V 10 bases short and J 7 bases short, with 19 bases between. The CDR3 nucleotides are TGTGCCACCCAGTTGAGTCCGGGTAGCGGGGAGCTGTTTTTT. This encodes CATQLSPGSGELFF.

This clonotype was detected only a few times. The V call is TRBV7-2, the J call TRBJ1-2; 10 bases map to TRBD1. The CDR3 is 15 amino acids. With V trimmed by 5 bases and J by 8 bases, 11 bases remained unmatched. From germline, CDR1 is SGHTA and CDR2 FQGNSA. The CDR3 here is CASSPAPGQGTGYTF. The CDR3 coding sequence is TGTGCCAGCAGCCCCGCCCCGGGACAGGGGACGGGCTACACCTTC.

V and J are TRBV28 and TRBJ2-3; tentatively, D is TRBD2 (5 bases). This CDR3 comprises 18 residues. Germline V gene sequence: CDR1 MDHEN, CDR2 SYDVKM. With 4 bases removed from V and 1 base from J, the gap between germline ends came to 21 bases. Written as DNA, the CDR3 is TGTGCCAGCAGTTCACCCTCGGGATCTGCAGGAGGCACAGATACGCAGTATTTT. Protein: CASSSPSGSAGGTDTQYF. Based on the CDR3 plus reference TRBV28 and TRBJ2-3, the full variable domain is DVKVTQSSRYLVKRTGEKVFLECVQDMDHENMFWYRQDPGLGLRLIYFSYDVKMKEKGDIPEGYSVSREKKERFSLILESASTNQTSMYLCASSSPSGSAGGTDTQYFGPGTRLTVL.